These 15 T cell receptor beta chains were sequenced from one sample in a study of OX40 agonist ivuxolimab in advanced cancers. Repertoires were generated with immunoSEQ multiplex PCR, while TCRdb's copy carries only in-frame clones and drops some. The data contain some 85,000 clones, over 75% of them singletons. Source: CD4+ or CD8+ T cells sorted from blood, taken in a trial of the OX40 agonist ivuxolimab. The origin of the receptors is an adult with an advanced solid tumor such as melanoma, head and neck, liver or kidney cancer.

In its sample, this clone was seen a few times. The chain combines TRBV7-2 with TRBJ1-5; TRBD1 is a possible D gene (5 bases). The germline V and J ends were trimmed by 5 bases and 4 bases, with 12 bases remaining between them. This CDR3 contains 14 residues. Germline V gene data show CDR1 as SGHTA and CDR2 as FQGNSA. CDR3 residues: CASSIGQGNQPQHF. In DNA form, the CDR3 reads TGTGCCAGCAGCATCGGACAAGGAAATCAGCCCCAGCATTTT.

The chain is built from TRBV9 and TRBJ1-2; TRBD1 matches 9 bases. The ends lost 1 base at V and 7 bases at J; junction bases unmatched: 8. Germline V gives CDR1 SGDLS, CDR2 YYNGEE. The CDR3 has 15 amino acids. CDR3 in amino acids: CASSVTGTGGGGYTF. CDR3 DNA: TGTGCCAGCAGCGTAACGGGAACAGGGGGCGGTGGCTACACCTTC. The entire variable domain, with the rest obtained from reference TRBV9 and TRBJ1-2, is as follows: DSGVTQTPKHLITATGQRVTLRCSPRSGDLSVYWYQQSLDQGLQFLIQYYNGEERAKGNILERFSAQQFPDLHSELNLSSLELGDSALYFCASSVTGTGGGGYTFGSGTRLTVV.

Here the CDR3 reads CASSPGGAGGGETQYF. Written as DNA, the CDR3 is TGTGCCAGCAGCCCCGGGGGAGCAGGGGGCGGGGAGACCCAGTACTTC. The rearrangement links TRBV7-2 to TRBJ2-5; 8 bases fit TRBD1. CDR1 SGHTA and CDR2 FQGNSA come from the germline V gene. Germline trimming cut 5 bases from V and 5 bases from J; bases unmatched to any gene: 13. CDR3 size: 16 residues.

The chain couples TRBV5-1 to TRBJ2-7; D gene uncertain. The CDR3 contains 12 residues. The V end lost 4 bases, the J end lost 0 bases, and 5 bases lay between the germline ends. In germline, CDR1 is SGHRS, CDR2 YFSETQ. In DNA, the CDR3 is TGCGCCAGCAGCCTCCCCTCCTACGAGCAGTACTTC. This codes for CASSLPSYEQYF. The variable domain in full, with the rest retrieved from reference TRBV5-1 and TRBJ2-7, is KAGVTQTPRYLIKTRGQQVTLSCSPISGHRSVSWYQQTPGQGLQFLFEYFSETQRNKGNFPGRFSGRQFSNSRSEMNVSTLELGDSALYLCASSLPSYEQYFGPGTRLTVT.

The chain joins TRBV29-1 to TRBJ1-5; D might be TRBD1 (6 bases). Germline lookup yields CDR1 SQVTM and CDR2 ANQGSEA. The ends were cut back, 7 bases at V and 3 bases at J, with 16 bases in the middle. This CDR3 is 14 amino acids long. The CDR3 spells CSAGGAADNQPQHF. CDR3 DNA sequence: TGCAGCGCCGGGGGGGCGGCAGACAATCAGCCCCAGCATTTT.

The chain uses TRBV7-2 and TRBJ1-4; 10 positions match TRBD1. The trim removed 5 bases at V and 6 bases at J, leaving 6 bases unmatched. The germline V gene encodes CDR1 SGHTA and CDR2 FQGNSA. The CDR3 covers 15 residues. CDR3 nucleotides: TGTGCCAGCAGCATGGGACAGGGGAGAGATGAAAAACTGTTTTTT. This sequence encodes CASSMGQGRDEKLFF.

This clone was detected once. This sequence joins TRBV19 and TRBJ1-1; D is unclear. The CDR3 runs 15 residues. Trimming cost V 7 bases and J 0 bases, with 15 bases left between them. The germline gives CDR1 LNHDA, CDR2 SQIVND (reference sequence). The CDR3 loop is CASKRGSGLNTEAFF. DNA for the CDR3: TGTGCCAGTAAGAGAGGCAGCGGATTGAACACTGAAGCTTTCTTT.

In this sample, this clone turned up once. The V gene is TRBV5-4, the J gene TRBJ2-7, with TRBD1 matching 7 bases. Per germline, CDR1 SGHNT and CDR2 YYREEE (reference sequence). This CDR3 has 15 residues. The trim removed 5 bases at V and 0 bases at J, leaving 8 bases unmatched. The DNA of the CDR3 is TGTGCCAGCAGTCCCGACAGGGCGAGCTCCTACGAGCAGTACTTC. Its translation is CASSPDRASSYEQYF. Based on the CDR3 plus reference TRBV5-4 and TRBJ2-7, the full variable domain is ETGVTQSPTHLIKTRGQQVTLRCSSQSGHNTVSWYQQALGQGPQFIFQYYREEENGRGNFPPRFSGLQFPNYSSELNVNALELDDSALYLCASSPDRASSYEQYFGPGTRLTVT.

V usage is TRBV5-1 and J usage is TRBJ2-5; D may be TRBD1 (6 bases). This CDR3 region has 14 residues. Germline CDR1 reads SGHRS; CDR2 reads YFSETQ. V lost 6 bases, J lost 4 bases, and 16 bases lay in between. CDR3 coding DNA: TGCGCCAGCACCGTGGACAGAAGAATAGAGACCCAGTACTTC. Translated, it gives CASTVDRRIETQYF.

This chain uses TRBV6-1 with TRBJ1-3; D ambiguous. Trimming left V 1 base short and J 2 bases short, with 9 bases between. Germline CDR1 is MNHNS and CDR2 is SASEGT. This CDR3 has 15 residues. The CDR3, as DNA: TGTGCCAGCAGTGAAGATGGGAATCCTGGAAACACCATATATTTT. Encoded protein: CASSEDGNPGNTIYF.

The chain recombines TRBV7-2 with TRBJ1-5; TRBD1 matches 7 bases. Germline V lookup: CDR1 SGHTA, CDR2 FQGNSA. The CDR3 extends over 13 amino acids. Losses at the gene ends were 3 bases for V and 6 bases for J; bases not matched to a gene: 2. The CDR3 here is CASSLDRSQPQHF. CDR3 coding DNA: TGTGCCAGCAGCTTGGACAGGAGTCAGCCCCAGCATTTT.

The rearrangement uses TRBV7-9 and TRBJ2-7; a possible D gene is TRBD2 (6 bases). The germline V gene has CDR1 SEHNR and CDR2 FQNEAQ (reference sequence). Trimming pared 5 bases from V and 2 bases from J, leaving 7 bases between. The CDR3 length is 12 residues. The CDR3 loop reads CASSRGTYEQYF. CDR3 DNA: TGTGCCAGCAGCCGCGGGACCTACGAGCAGTACTTC.

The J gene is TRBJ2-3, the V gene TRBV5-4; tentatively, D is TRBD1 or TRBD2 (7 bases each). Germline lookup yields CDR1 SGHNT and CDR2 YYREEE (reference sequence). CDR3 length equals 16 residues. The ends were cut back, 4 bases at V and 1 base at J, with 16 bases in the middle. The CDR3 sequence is CASSQGGAAGTDTQYF. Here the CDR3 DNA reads TGTGCCAGCAGCCAGGGGGGGGCGGCCGGCACAGATACGCAGTATTTT.

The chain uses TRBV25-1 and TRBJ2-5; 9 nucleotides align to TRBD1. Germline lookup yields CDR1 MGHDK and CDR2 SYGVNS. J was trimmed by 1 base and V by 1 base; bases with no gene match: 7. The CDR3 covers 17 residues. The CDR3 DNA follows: TGTGCCAGCAGTGAATTCGGGTTGACAGGGGGCCAAGAGACCCAGTACTTC. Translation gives CASSEFGLTGGQETQYF.

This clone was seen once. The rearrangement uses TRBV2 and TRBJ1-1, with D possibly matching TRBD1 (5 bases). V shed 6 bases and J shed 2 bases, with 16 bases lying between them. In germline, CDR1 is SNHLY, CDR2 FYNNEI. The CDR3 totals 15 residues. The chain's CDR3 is CASRQGVQSNTEAFF. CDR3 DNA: TGTGCCAGCAGACAAGGGGTGCAGTCTAACACTGAAGCTTTCTTT.